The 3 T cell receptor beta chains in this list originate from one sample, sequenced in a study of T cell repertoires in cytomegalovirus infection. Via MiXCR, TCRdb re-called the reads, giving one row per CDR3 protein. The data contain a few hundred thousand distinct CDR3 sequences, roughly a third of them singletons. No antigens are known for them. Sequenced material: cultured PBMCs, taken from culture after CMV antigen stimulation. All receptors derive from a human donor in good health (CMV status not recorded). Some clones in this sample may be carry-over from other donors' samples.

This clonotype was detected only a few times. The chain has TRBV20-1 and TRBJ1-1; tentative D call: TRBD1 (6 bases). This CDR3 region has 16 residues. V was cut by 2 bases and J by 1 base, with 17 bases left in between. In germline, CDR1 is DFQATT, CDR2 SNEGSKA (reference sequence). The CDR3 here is CSARTPRGAQNTEAFF. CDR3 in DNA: TGCAGTGCTAGAACCCCTCGGGGGGCGCAGAACACTGAAGCTTTCTTT.

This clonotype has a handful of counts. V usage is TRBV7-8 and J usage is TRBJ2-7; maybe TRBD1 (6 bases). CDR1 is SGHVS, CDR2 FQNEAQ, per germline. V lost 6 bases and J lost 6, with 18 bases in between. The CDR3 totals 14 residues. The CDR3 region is CASSQRDTVVEQYF. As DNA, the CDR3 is TGTGCCAGCAGTCAACGGGACACTGTGGTCGAGCAGTACTTC.

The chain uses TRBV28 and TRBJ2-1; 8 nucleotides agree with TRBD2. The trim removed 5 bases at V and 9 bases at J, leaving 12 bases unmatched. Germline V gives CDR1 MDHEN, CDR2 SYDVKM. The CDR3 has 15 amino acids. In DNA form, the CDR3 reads TGTGCCAGCAGTCAACCCGGACTAGCCGTTCGTGAGCAGTTCTTC. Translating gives CASSQPGLAVREQFF.